The present TCR beta chain was sequenced within a study of spatial heterogeneity in lung cancer. Study-wide findings and caveats: Sequencing reached an estimated coverage of tumor T cells that was only 5.5% to 7% for alpha chains and around 14% for beta chains. Tumor mutation count correlated with how many alpha and beta TCRs expanded intratumorally.

Each TCR cDNA molecule carried a unique molecular identifier. From the 5' RACE reads, TCRdb called clonotypes with MiXCR, one entry per CDR3 protein. The sample holds 13,000 or so distinct CDR3 sequences, 3% to 4.5% seen once. Many counts were recorded for this clonotype. As yet, its antigen is unknown. Noted time point: sample taken at primary tumor resection. The CDR3 has 14 amino acids. The V gene end was trimmed by 9 bases and the J gene end by 3 bases; junction bases not matched to a gene: 7. Looked up from germline, CDR1 is SGHRS and CDR2 is YFSETQ. V gene TRBV5-1 combines with J gene TRBJ2-3, with 10 bases matching TRBD1. The source is a male donor with early-stage non-small cell lung cancer. The sample here was lung tumor tissue, taken at surgery. The CDR3 is CATSTGGLTDTQYF. CDR3 nucleotides: TGCGCCACCTCGACAGGGGGCCTGACAGATACGCAGTATTTT.